These T cell receptor beta chains were read from a single sample in a study of blood T cell repertoires in COVID-19. Assay used: immunoSEQ multiplex PCR; TCRdb lists only in-frame clones, some missing. The sample has 250,000 or so clones, approximately 84% seen once. Material: PBMCs or T cells enriched from blood (not recorded which). These receptors all come from a woman aged 45-65 years who had been exposed to COVID-19. The CDR3 runs from the conserved cysteine through the conserved F or W. D genes are given only for firm matches. The size of a clone is reported for some rows only, either as once, few or many, or as a class for expanded clones.

>TRBV24-1|TRBD2|13|TRBJ2-7|NA
TGTGCCACCAGTGGGGGCGGGGGCTACGAGCAGTACTTC
CATSGGGGYEQYF
>TRBV4-1|TRBD1|18|TRBJ1-1|few
TGCGCCAGCAGCCAAGTAAACCTTATTGGACAGGCGTACACTGAAGCTTTCTTT
CASSQVNLIGQAYTEAFF
>TRBV13|NA|15|TRBJ1-6|NA
TGTGCCAGCAGCTTTGCCAGTAATACAGGGTCACCCCTCCACTTT
CASSFASNTGSPLHF
>TRBV5-4|TRBD2|12|TRBJ2-1|NA
TGTGCCAGCAGCCAAGAGCGGGGGGGCCAATTCTTC
CASSQERGGQFF
>TRBV20-1|NA|11|TRBJ2-7|NA
TGCAGTGCCGTGGACATCCCCGAGCAGTACTTC
CSAVDIPEQYF
>TRBV9|NA|14|TRBJ2-1|NA
TGTGCCAGCAGCGTTTTTGGGGGGGCCGACGAGCAGTTCTTC
CASSVFGGADEQFF
>TRBV2|TRBD2|16|TRBJ2-2|NA
TGTGCCAGCAGTGAATGGGCTAGCGGCAACACCGGGGAGCTGTTTTTT
CASSEWASGNTGELFF
>TRBV6-5|NA|13|TRBJ2-2|NA
TGTGCCAGCAGTAATCTTAACACCGGGGAGCTGTTTTTT
CASSNLNTGELFF
>TRBV21-1|NA|17|TRBJ1-1|NA
TGTGCCAGCAGCAAGCTTGGCCAGGGGAAGATAGGAACTGAAGCTTTCTTT
CASSKLGQGKIGTEAFF
>TRBV6-1|TRBD1|16|TRBJ1-5|NA
TGTGCCAGCAGTGAAATAGGCGGACAGGCCAATCAGCCCCAGCATTTT
CASSEIGGQANQPQHF
>TRBV7-9|TRBD1|16|TRBJ1-5|NA
TGTGCCAGCAGCTTCCATACAGGGGTGGACAATCAGCCCCAGCATTTT
CASSFHTGVDNQPQHF
>TRBV5-1|NA|15|TRBJ2-5|NA
TGCGCCAGCAGCTTGGGCGTGGGGCGAGGAGAGACCCAGTACTTC
CASSLGVGRGETQYF
>TRBV6-4|TRBD1|14|TRBJ1-3|NA
TGTGCCATTACTCAGGGGGCAGGTGGAAACACCATATATTTT
CAITQGAGGNTIYF
>TRBV10-1|TRBD1|14|TRBJ1-4|NA
TGCGCCAGCAGTGGACAGGGGGCCGGTGAAAAACTGTTTTTT
CASSGQGAGEKLFF
>TRBV14|TRBD1|14|TRBJ1-1|NA
TGTGCCAGCAGACTGGGACAGGTGAACACTGAAGCTTTCTTT
CASRLGQVNTEAFF
>TRBV28|NA|15|TRBJ2-2|NA
TGTGCCAGCAGCCCACCGCACGGGAACACCGGGGAGCTGTTTTTT
CASSPPHGNTGELFF
>TRBV10-3|NA|19|TRBJ1-3|NA
TGTGCCATCAGTGAGTCTGGGCAGGCCTCCCCTTACTCTGGAAACACCATATATTTT
CAISESGQASPYSGNTIYF
>TRBV2|NA|14|TRBJ1-6|NA
TGTGCCAGCAGTGTCAGACAGGATAATTCACCCCTCCACTTT
CASSVRQDNSPLHF
>TRBV2|NA|16|TRBJ1-5|NA
TGTGCCAGCAGTACCGGTTCGCGGGGGACCAATCAGCCCCAGCATTTT
CASSTGSRGTNQPQHF
>TRBV7-2|NA|13|TRBJ1-1|once
TGTGCCAGCAGCAAGACAGGGAACACTGAAGCTTTCTTT
CASSKTGNTEAFF
>TRBV6-5|NA|13|TRBJ2-7|NA
TGTGCCAGCAGACCAGGACAGTCCTACGAGCAGTACTTC
CASRPGQSYEQYF
>TRBV7-6|NA|12|TRBJ2-7|NA
TGTGCCAGCAGCTTACCTGGGCGCGAGCAGTACTTC
CASSLPGREQYF
>TRBV5-1|NA|17|TRBJ1-2|NA
TGCGCCAGCAGCTTGGCCTCCGGGAATGGATTGAGCTATGGCTACACCTTC
CASSLASGNGLSYGYTF
>TRBV15|NA|14|TRBJ1-2|NA
TGTGCCACCAGCGAGGGCGGCGAGGACTATGGCTACACCTTC
CATSEGGEDYGYTF
>TRBV5-5|NA|12|TRBJ1-2|NA
TGTGCCAGCAGCTCGGCTCTGGAGGGCTACACCTTC
CASSSALEGYTF
>TRBV5-6|TRBD2|17|TRBJ2-3|NA
TGTGCCAGCAGCTTGATTACTAGCGGGGGGGGCACAGATACGCAGTATTTT
CASSLITSGGGTDTQYF
>TRBV10-2|TRBD2|17|TRBJ2-2|NA
TGCGCCAGCAGGAAGGTAGCTAGCGGGGCGAACACCGGGGAGCTGTTTTTT
CASRKVASGANTGELFF
>TRBV11-2|NA|13|TRBJ1-4|NA
TGTGCCAGCAGCTTAGATAATAACAGCAAACTGTTTTTT
CASSLDNNSKLFF
>TRBV18|TRBD2|19|TRBJ2-3|NA
TGTGCCAGCTCACCACCTGCGGCTAGCGGGGGCCGCGGGGCAGATACGCAGTATTTT
CASSPPAASGGRGADTQYF
>TRBV29-1|NA|13|TRBJ1-2|NA
TGCAGCGTCGCTCCCGGGGAAGACTATGGCTACACCTTC
CSVAPGEDYGYTF
>TRBV5-1|NA|15|TRBJ2-7|NA
TGCGCCAGCAGCTTGAATACGGGGAGATACTACGAGCAGTACTTC
CASSLNTGRYYEQYF
>TRBV5-8|NA|12|TRBJ2-7|NA
TGTGCCAGCGTATACAGCTCCTACGAGCAGTACTTC
CASVYSSYEQYF
>TRBV5-3|TRBD1|14|TRBJ1-5|NA
TGTGCCAGAAGCGAAGACAGGGCCAATCAGCCCCAGCATTTT
CARSEDRANQPQHF
>TRBV14|NA|12|TRBJ1-5|NA
TGTGCCAGCAGCCAACTCTTCGGGCCCCAGCATTTT
CASSQLFGPQHF
>TRBV10-3|TRBD2|14|TRBJ2-1|NA
TGTGCCATCAGTGCGGCGGGGGGAGGGAATGAGCAGTTCTTC
CAISAAGGGNEQFF
>TRBV19|NA|14|TRBJ1-1|NA
TGTGCCAGTAGTATCGAGGGGAGGAAGTCTGAAGCTTTCTTT
CASSIEGRKSEAFF
>TRBV5-1|NA|15|TRBJ2-1|NA
TGCGCCAGCAGCTTGTGGTGGACAGTCAAATCTGAGCAGTTCTTC
CASSLWWTVKSEQFF
>TRBV19|NA|14|TRBJ1-5|NA
TGTGCCAGTAGTATCAAACAGGGTCCTCAGCCCCAGCATTTT
CASSIKQGPQPQHF
>TRBV19|TRBD1|13|TRBJ1-4|NA
TGTGCCAGCCGAGACAGGGTAAATGAAAAACTGTTTTTT
CASRDRVNEKLFF
>TRBV11-3|NA|13|TRBJ1-1|NA
TGTGCCAGCAGCTTAGTGAGCGGCACTGAAGCTTTCTTT
CASSLVSGTEAFF
>TRBV4-3|TRBD1|14|TRBJ1-5|NA
TGCGCCAGCAGCCAAGATCAGGGGGGTCAGCCCCAGCATTTT
CASSQDQGGQPQHF
>TRBV19|NA|13|TRBJ2-7|few
TGTGCCAGCTCCAAGCGCCGGAGCAACGAGCAGTACTTC
CASSKRRSNEQYF
>TRBV7-2|NA|15|TRBJ1-2|NA
TGTGCCAGCAGCTCTCAGGGGCCGCAAAGGGATGGCTACACCTTC
CASSSQGPQRDGYTF
>TRBV30|TRBD2|15|TRBJ2-3|NA
TGTGCCTGGAGTGTACGGCGGGGGGTCACAGATACGCAGTATTTT
CAWSVRRGVTDTQYF
>TRBV30|NA|12|TRBJ2-2|few
TGTGCCTGGAGTGTACGGGGAATAGAGCTGTTTTTT
CAWSVRGIELFF
>TRBV28|NA|13|TRBJ1-1|NA
TGTGCCAGCAGTTTAGGAGTTTTCGGTGAAGCTTTCTTT
CASSLGVFGEAFF
>TRBV5-1|NA|14|TRBJ2-1|NA
TGCGCCAGCACAAGGGGTGATCTCTACAATGAGCAGTTCTTC
CASTRGDLYNEQFF
>TRBV9|NA|15|TRBJ1-3|NA
TGTGCCAGCAGCGTAGGATCAGGGTGGGGAAACACCATATATTTT
CASSVGSGWGNTIYF
>TRBV11-2|TRBD1|15|TRBJ1-2|once
TGTGCCAGCAGCTTACTGACAGGGGGCGGGAATGGCTACACCTTC
CASSLLTGGGNGYTF
>TRBV5-5|NA|17|TRBJ1-1|NA
TGTGCCAGCAGTTGGAGCTCCGCGGGGCAGATGAACACTGAAGCTTTCTTT
CASSWSSAGQMNTEAFF
>TRBV19|NA|14|TRBJ1-2|NA
TGTGCCAGTAGCCCACGGGGAGTCTCCTATGGCTACACCTTC
CASSPRGVSYGYTF
>TRBV9|TRBD1|15|TRBJ1-1|NA
TGTGCCAGCAGCCTAACAGGGGATCTGAACACTGAAGCTTTCTTT
CASSLTGDLNTEAFF
>TRBV7-2|NA|14|TRBJ2-7|NA
TGTGCCAGCAGCCCCACGGGTCCCCCGGGAGAGCAGTACTTC
CASSPTGPPGEQYF
>TRBV18|NA|15|TRBJ1-4|few
TGTGCCAGCTCACCAGACGGGGTAAAGGGCGAAAAACTGTTTTTT
CASSPDGVKGEKLFF
>TRBV12-5|NA|13|TRBJ2-5|NA
TGTGCTAGTGGTCCAGACACAGAAGAGACCCAGTACTTC
CASGPDTEETQYF
>TRBV18|NA|12|TRBJ1-1|NA
TGTGCCAGCTCACCAAGAGAAACTGAAGCTTTCTTT
CASSPRETEAFF
>TRBV7-9|NA|14|TRBJ1-2|NA
TGTGCCAGCAGCTTGAGCGGGTCATACTATGGCTACACCTTC
CASSLSGSYYGYTF
>TRBV3-1/TRBV3-2|TRBD1|13|TRBJ1-2|once
TGTGCCAGCAGCCAAGTCGGGACAGATGGCTACACCTTC
CASSQVGTDGYTF
>TRBV2|TRBD2|16|TRBJ2-3|NA
TGTGCCAGCAGTGGCTATAGCGGGAGTCGCGACGATACGCAGTATTTT
CASSGYSGSRDDTQYF
>TRBV7-8|NA|18|TRBJ1-2|NA
TGTGCCAGCAGCAAAAGGGGTCGGATTGAAATCTCTAACTATGGCTACACCTTC
CASSKRGRIEISNYGYTF